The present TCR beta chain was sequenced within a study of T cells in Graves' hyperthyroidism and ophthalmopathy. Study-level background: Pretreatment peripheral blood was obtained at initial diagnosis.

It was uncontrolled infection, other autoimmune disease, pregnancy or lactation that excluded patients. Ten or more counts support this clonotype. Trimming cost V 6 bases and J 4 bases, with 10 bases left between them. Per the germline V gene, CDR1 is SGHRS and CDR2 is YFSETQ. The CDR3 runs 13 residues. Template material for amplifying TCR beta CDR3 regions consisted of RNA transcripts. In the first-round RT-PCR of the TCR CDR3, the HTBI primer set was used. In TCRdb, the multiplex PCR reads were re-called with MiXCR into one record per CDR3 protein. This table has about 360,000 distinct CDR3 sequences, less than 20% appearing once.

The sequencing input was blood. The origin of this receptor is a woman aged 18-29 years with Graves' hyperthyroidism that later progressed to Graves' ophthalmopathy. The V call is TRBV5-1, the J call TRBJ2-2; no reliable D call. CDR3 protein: CASISRATGELFF. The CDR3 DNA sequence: TGCGCCAGCATTTCTAGGGCCACCGGGGAGCTGTTTTTT.